A selection of T cell receptor beta chains follows, all from one sample in a study of CD8+ T cells in alopecia areata. Clones were read by immunoSEQ multiplex PCR, and TCRdb kept only the in-frame ones, dropping some. The table includes about 140,000 clones, approximately 60% detected once. Sequenced material: CD8+ T cells sorted from blood. These receptors all stem from a human donor in good health. CDR3s include the opening cysteine and the closing phenylalanine or tryptophan. A D gene is named only where the DNA matches it firmly. Part of the rows lack a size; the others show once, few, many or a class for expanded clones.

cdr3_aa | cdr3_nt | d_call | clone_size | j_call | v_call
CASSLWGPYEQYF | TGTGCCAGCTCCCTTTGGGGCCCCTACGAGCAGTACTTC | NA | NA | TRBJ2-7 | TRBV11-2
CASSPAPGISYNEQFF | TGTGCCAGCAGCCCAGCCCCAGGGATAAGCTACAATGAGCAGTTCTTC | NA | few | TRBJ2-1 | TRBV13
CASSPGLLYEQYF | TGCGCCAGCAGCCCCGGACTACTCTACGAGCAGTACTTC | NA | NA | TRBJ2-7 | TRBV5-1
CASSDSYEQYF | TGTGCCAGCAGTGACAGCTACGAGCAGTACTTC | NA | NA | TRBJ2-7 | TRBV6-1
CSVDAFGTQYF | TGCAGCGTTGATGCATTTGGGACCCAGTACTTC | NA | NA | TRBJ2-5 | TRBV29-1
CASSLGQASPNEKLFF | TGTGCCAGCAGCTTGGGCCAGGCGAGCCCAAATGAAAAACTGTTTTTT | NA | NA | TRBJ1-4 | TRBV5-4
CSVEADSDEQYF | TGCAGCGTTGAAGCCGACAGCGACGAGCAGTACTTC | NA | NA | TRBJ2-7 | TRBV29-1
CASSLEVAGLNNEQFF | TGTGCCAGCAGCTTAGAGGTAGCGGGTCTTAACAATGAGCAGTTCTTC | TRBD2 | NA | TRBJ2-1 | TRBV7-2
CASSFSEEQYF | TGTGCCAGCAGCTTCTCGGAGGAGCAGTACTTC | NA | NA | TRBJ2-7 | TRBV2
CASSLALSTDTQYF | TGTGCCAGCAGCTTAGCCCTGTCCACAGATACGCAGTATTTT | NA | NA | TRBJ2-3 | TRBV11-2
CASRVGNEQFF | TGTGCCAGCAGAGTAGGCAATGAGCAGTTCTTC | NA | NA | TRBJ2-1 | TRBV2
CASSPVTGQETQYF | TGTGCCAGCAGCCCAGTGACGGGCCAAGAGACCCAGTACTTC | NA | NA | TRBJ2-5 | TRBV7-9
CASSYSGVNNEQFF | TGTGCCAGCAGCTATAGCGGGGTGAACAATGAGCAGTTCTTC | TRBD2 | NA | TRBJ2-1 | TRBV5-6
CSVVSGRGTEAFF | TGCAGCGTTGTGTCAGGGAGAGGCACTGAAGCTTTCTTT | NA | NA | TRBJ1-1 | TRBV29-1
CSVWTDDYGYTF | TGCAGCGTATGGACGGATGACTATGGCTACACCTTC | NA | NA | TRBJ1-2 | TRBV29-1
CSVVTGGAYEQYF | TGCAGCGTGGTGACAGGGGGTGCCTACGAGCAGTACTTC | TRBD1 | NA | TRBJ2-7 | TRBV29-1
CASRLEGGETQYF | TGTGCCAGCAGGCTCGAGGGCGGGGAGACCCAGTACTTC | NA | few | TRBJ2-5 | TRBV28
CASSYSDDYGYTF | TGTGCCAGCAGTTACTCGGATGACTATGGCTACACCTTC | NA | NA | TRBJ1-2 | TRBV6-6
CASSQATGPETQYF | TGCGCCAGCAGCCAAGCCACAGGGCCAGAGACCCAGTACTTC | NA | NA | TRBJ2-5 | TRBV4-1
CASSFEKSSYNEQFF | TGTGCCAGCAGCTTCGAGAAGAGCTCCTACAATGAGCAGTTCTTC | NA | once | TRBJ2-1 | TRBV7-2
CASSQEPSGVTSYNEQFF | TGCGCCAGCAGCCAAGAGCCTAGCGGGGTAACCTCCTACAATGAGCAGTTCTTC | TRBD2 | medium-sized | TRBJ2-1 | TRBV4-1
CASSEGAGGRRSYEQYF | TGTGCCAGCAGCGAAGGAGCTGGGGGCAGACGCTCCTACGAGCAGTACTTC | NA | NA | TRBJ2-7 | TRBV9
CAWSPTGTTEAFF | TGTGCCTGGAGTCCGACAGGGACCACTGAAGCTTTCTTT | TRBD1 | NA | TRBJ1-1 | TRBV30
CASRPSQREGETDTQYF | TGCGCCAGCCGACCATCCCAGCGGGAGGGGGAGACAGATACGCAGTATTTT | TRBD2 | few | TRBJ2-3 | TRBV23-1
CAWEFFSGVTGELFF | TGTGCCTGGGAATTTTTTAGCGGAGTAACCGGGGAGCTGTTTTTT | NA | NA | TRBJ2-2 | TRBV30
CASSSHRGTGELFF | TGTGCCAGCAGTTCCCACAGGGGCACCGGGGAGCTGTTTTTT | TRBD1 | few | TRBJ2-2 | TRBV6-5
CASSLWDHNEQFF | TGTGCCAGCAGCTTATGGGACCACAATGAGCAGTTCTTC | NA | NA | TRBJ2-1 | TRBV7-9
CSVDGRTNTEAFF | TGCAGCGTTGACGGACGGACGAACACTGAAGCTTTCTTT | NA | few | TRBJ1-1 | TRBV29-1